The sequence of this T cell receptor (beta chain) was determined in a study of blood T cell repertoires in COVID-19. Study-level information: Spain, Italy and the United States supplied samples that represented acute and convalescent COVID-19. Nucleic acid was either cDNA or gDNA, and it came from T cells, B-cell-depleted T cells, or PBMCs.

The germline CDR1 and CDR2 sequences are ENHRY and SYGVKD. V was clipped by 0 bases and J by 4 bases; unmatched bases: 4. This CDR3 has 15 amino acids. In the original processing: Amplification of reference gene primers was used by the study to estimate nucleated cell counts. Profiled with immunoSEQ multiplex PCR; TCRdb holds only in-frame clones, not every one. Clone size and V and J calls were adopted from that table, with D and trimming inferred from the DNA. Of fewer than 110,000 clones listed, 70% to 90% are singletons. This receptor was obtained from a woman aged 30 to 39 with acute or convalescent COVID-19. Sequencing was done on a sample of peripheral blood. V is TRBV10-3 and J is TRBJ1-2; 8 bases fit TRBD1. DNA for the CDR3: TGTGCCATCAGTGAGTCGAATACAGGGGGCTATGGCTACACCTTC. Translation: CAISESNTGGYGYTF.